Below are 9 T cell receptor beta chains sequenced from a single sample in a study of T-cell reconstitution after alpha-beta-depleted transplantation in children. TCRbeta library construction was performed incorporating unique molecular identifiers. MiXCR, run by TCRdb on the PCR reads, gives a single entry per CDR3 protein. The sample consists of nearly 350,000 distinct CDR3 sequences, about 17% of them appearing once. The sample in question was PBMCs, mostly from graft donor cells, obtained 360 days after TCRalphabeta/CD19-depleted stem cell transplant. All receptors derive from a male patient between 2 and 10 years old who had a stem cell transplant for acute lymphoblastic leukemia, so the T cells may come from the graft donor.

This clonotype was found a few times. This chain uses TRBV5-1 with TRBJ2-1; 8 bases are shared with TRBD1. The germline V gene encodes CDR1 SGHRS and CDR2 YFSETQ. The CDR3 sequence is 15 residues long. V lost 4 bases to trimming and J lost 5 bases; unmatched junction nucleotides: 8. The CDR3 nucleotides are TGCGCCAGCAGCACTCCGGGACAGGAACACAATGAGCAGTTCTTC. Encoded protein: CASSTPGQEHNEQFF.

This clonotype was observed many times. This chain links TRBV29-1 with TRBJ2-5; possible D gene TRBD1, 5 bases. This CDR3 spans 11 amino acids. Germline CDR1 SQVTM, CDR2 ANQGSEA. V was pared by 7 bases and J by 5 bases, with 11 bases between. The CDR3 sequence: CSGLQGETQYF. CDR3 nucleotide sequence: TGCAGCGGGTTGCAGGGTGAGACCCAGTACTTC.

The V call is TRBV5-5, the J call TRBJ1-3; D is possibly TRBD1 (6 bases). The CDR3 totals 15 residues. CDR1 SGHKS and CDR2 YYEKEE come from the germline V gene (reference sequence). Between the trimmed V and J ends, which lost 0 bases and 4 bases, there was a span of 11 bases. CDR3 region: CASSLGRTDGNTIYF. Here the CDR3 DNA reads TGTGCCAGCAGCTTGGGTCGGACAGACGGAAACACCATATATTTT. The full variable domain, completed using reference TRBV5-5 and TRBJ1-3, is DAGVTQSPTHLIKTRGQQVTLRCSPISGHKSVSWYQQVLGQGPQFIFQYYEKEERGRGNFPDRFSARQFPNYSSELNVNALLLGDSALYLCASSLGRTDGNTIYFGEGSWLTVV.

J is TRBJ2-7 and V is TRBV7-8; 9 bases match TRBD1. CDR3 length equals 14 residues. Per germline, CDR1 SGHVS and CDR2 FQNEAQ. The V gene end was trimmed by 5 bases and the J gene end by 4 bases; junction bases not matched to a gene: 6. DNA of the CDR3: TGTGCCAGCAGCACCCACAGGGGGCGGTACGAGCAGTACTTC. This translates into CASSTHRGRYEQYF.

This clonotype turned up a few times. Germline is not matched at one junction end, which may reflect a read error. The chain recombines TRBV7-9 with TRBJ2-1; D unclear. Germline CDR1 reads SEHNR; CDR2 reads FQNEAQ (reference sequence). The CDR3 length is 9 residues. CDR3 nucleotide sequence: TGTGCCAGCAGCTTAGAGTTCTCTTTC. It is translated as CASSLEFSF.

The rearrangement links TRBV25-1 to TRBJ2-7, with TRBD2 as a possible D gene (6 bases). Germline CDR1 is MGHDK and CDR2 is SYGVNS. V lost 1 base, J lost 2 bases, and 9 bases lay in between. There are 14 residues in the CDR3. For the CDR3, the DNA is TGTGCCAGCAGTGAATTCTGGGGGGCCTACGAGCAGTACTTC. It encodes CASSEFWGAYEQYF.

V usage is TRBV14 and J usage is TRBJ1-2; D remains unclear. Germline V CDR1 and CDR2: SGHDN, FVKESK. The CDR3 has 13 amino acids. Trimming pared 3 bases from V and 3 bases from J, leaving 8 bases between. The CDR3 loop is CASSHGLDYGYTF. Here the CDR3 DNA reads TGTGCCAGCAGCCATGGGTTGGACTATGGCTACACCTTC. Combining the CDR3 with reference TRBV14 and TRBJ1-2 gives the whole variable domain EAGVTQFPSHSVIEKGQTVTLRCDPISGHDNLYWYRRVMGKEIKFLLHFVKESKQDESGMPNNRFLAERTGGTYSTLKVQPAELEDSGVYFCASSHGLDYGYTFGSGTRLTVV.

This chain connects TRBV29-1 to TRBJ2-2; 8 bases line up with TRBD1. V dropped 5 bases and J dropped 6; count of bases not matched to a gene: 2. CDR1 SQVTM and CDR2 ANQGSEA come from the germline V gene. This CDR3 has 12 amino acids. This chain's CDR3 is CSVRQGSGELFF. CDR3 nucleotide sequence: TGCAGCGTTCGACAGGGGTCCGGGGAGCTGTTTTTT.

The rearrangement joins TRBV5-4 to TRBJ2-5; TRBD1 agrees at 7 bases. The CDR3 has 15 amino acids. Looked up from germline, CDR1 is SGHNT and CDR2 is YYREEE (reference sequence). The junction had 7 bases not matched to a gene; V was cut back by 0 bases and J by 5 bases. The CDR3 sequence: CASSLEPLTGETQYF. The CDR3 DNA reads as TGTGCCAGCAGCTTGGAGCCCCTGACAGGGGAGACCCAGTACTTC.